Each of the 23 T cell receptor beta chains below was sequenced from the same sample in a study of T cells in Graves' hyperthyroidism and ophthalmopathy. Amplified TCR beta CDR3 regions derived from RNA transcripts. First-round RT-PCR targeting the TCR CDR3 was performed with the HTBI primer set. TCRdb re-called the multiplex PCR reads with MiXCR, one entry per CDR3 protein. Of roughly 260,000 distinct CDR3 sequences detected, about 14% appear once; the ten largest clones hold approximately 12%. Material: blood. These receptors all stem from a woman between 40 and 55 years old with Graves' hyperthyroidism that later progressed to Graves' ophthalmopathy.

The table lists this clonotype with a few counts. This chain uses TRBV28 with TRBJ1-5; unclear D gene. The germline V gene encodes CDR1 MDHEN and CDR2 SYDVKM. The CDR3 is made up of 14 amino acids. V was clipped by 10 bases and J by 0 bases, with 13 bases between them. As DNA, the CDR3 is TGTGCCACCCTAGAACCCTATAGCAATCAGCCCCAGCATTTT. It encodes CATLEPYSNQPQHF.

The table lists this clonotype with many counts. V is TRBV28 and J is TRBJ2-7, with D possibly being TRBD1 (6 bases). CDR3 length equals 14 residues. V was shortened by 9 bases and J by 0 bases, with 15 bases between the two germline ends. Per the germline V gene, CDR1 is MDHEN and CDR2 is SYDVKM. In DNA, the CDR3 is TGTGCCAGTCTTCCGGGACATACCTCCTACGAGCAGTACTTC. Its protein is CASLPGHTSYEQYF.

This clonotype was observed many times. The genes are TRBV5-1 and TRBJ1-4; D remains unclear. Germline CDR1 reads SGHRS; CDR2 reads YFSETQ. This CDR3 comprises 15 residues. V was clipped by 4 bases and J by 3 bases, with 13 bases between them. Here the CDR3 reads CASSRTGLPNEKLFF. In DNA, the CDR3 is TGCGCCAGCAGCCGGACCGGGCTCCCTAATGAAAAACTGTTTTTT.

This clonotype was picked up one time. The chain carries TRBV12-3 or TRBV12-4 and TRBJ1-5; 12 nucleotides match TRBD1. V was pared by 6 bases and J by 8 bases, with 8 bases of the junction left unmatched. The CDR3 loop spans 15 amino acids. CDR3 region: CASSLGQGASEPQHF. CDR3 DNA sequence: TGTGCCAGCAGCTTGGGACAGGGGGCATCGGAGCCCCAGCATTTT.

In this sample, this clonotype turned up many times. The J gene is TRBJ2-7, the V gene TRBV3-1; D not resolved. Trimming shortened V by 4 bases and J by 3 bases, and 7 bases separated the two germline ends. The CDR3 runs to 12 residues. The germline CDR1 and CDR2 sequences are LGHDT and YNNKEL (reference sequence). CDR3 DNA: TGTGCCAGCAGCCGCAATATCTACGAGCAGTACTTC. This codes for CASSRNIYEQYF.

This clonotype occurred many times. This rearrangement joins TRBV20-1 to TRBJ2-5; 7 bases are a match to TRBD2. The CDR3 is 12 residues long. Germline V lookup: CDR1 DFQATT, CDR2 SNEGSKA (reference sequence). CDR3 region: CGMSGKRETQYF. The CDR3 DNA sequence: TGCGGAATGAGCGGGAAACGGGAGACCCAGTACTTC.

This clonotype was detected many times. The chain employs TRBV4-1 and TRBJ2-5; D is ambiguous. In germline, CDR1 is MGHRA, CDR2 YSYEKL. CDR3 length equals 14 residues. V was cut by 0 bases and J by 5 bases, with 10 bases left in between. The CDR3 DNA reads TGCGCCAGCAGCCAAGATCATAGTATGGAGACCCAGTACTTC. It specifies CASSQDHSMETQYF.

This clonotype came up a few times. The gene calls are TRBV20-1 and TRBJ2-7; 9 positions match TRBD1. J lost 6 bases, V lost 5 bases, and 11 bases had no gene match. The CDR3 extends over 14 amino acids. The germline CDR1 and CDR2 sequences are DFQATT and SNEGSKA (reference sequence). CDR3 region: CSASTGQGQGEQYF. The CDR3 nucleotides read TGCAGTGCTTCTACTGGACAGGGGCAGGGCGAGCAGTACTTC.

There are many counts of this clonotype. The CDR3 nucleotides read TGTGCCAGCAGCGTGCCGGGACACACGAACACCGGGGAGCTGTTTTTT. This sequence encodes CASSVPGHTNTGELFF. J is TRBJ2-2 and V is TRBV5-6; the D gene is possibly TRBD1 (6 bases). There are 16 residues in the CDR3. Germline V gene lookup returns CDR1 SGHDT and CDR2 YYEEEE. V was shortened by 4 bases and J by 0 bases, with 13 bases between the two germline ends.

Ten or more counts support this clonotype. The J gene is TRBJ2-7, the V gene TRBV3-1, with D perhaps TRBD1 or TRBD2 (5 bases each). Germline V CDR1 and CDR2: LGHDT, YNNKEL (reference sequence). CDR3 size: 11 residues. Between the trimmed V and J ends, which lost 8 bases and 7 bases, there was a span of 12 bases. The DNA of the CDR3 is TGTGCCAGCGGGACCTATTGGGAGCAGTACTTC. Protein sequence: CASGTYWEQYF.

This clonotype was seen a few times. The V gene is TRBV7-2, the J gene TRBJ1-1; perhaps TRBD1 as D (5 bases). Trimming shortened V by 2 bases and J by 1 base, and 23 bases separated the two germline ends. CDR1 is SGHTA and CDR2 is FQGNSA in the germline V gene. This CDR3 has 19 amino acids. CDR3 protein: CASSLTSRTFLGTNTEAFF. CDR3 DNA: TGTGCCAGCAGCTTAACCTCCCGGACTTTCCTGGGGACGAACACTGAAGCTTTCTTT.

The J gene is TRBJ2-3, the V gene TRBV19; TRBD2 matches at 10 bases. Trimming removed 7 bases from V and 5 bases from J; junction bases left unmatched: 6. CDR1 and CDR2 (germline): LNHDA, SQIVND (reference sequence). The CDR3 sequence is 14 residues long. The CDR3 coding sequence is TGTGCCAGTATGACTAGCGGGTTAAGAGATACGCAGTATTTT. Amino acids: CASMTSGLRDTQYF.

There are many counts of this clonotype. V is TRBV2 and J is TRBJ2-5, with D possibly TRBD2 on 6 matching bases. Germline V CDR1 and CDR2: SNHLY, FYNNEI. The CDR3 has 13 amino acids. V was pared by 4 bases and J by 9 bases, with 15 bases between. The CDR3 spells CASSVMSRRAQYF. The CDR3 region has the DNA TGTGCCAGCAGTGTGATGTCCCGGAGGGCCCAGTACTTC.

In this sample, this clonotype turned up many times. The chain links TRBV18 to TRBJ2-7; D possibly matches TRBD1 or TRBD2 (5 bases each). Trimming stripped 3 bases from V and 1 base from J, with 13 bases between. The CDR3 is 15 amino acids. The germline V gene has CDR1 KGHSH and CDR2 LQKENI. In DNA form, the CDR3 reads TGTGCCAGCTCACCCATTGGGGGAACATCCTACGAGCAGTACTTC. This codes for CASSPIGGTSYEQYF.

This clonotype was counted ten times or more. The chain couples TRBV12-3 or TRBV12-4 to TRBJ2-7, with 7 bases fitting TRBD2. Unmatched junction bases numbered 6, after V lost 3 bases and J lost 1 base. The CDR3 is made up of 15 amino acids. Here the CDR3 reads CASSFWRERSYEQYF. The CDR3 coding sequence is TGTGCCAGCAGTTTCTGGCGGGAGCGTTCCTACGAGCAGTACTTC.

This clonotype was seen ten or more times. The junction and the germline gene differ at one end; a read error may be behind it. This rearrangement joins TRBV11-2 to TRBJ1-3, with TRBD1 matching over 8 bases. Germline V CDR1 and CDR2: SGHAT, FQNNGV. The length of the CDR3 is 16 residues. The CDR3 protein is CASSYRDRSSENTIYF. The CDR3 nucleotides are TGTGCCAGCAGCTACCGGGACAGGAGCTCTGAAAACACCATATATTTT.

This clonotype occurred many times. The chain combines TRBV11-2 with TRBJ2-1; D remains ambiguous. The CDR3 loop spans 15 amino acids. Trimming stripped 5 bases from V and 3 bases from J, with 14 bases between. The germline CDR1 and CDR2 sequences are SGHAT and FQNNGV. The DNA of the CDR3 is TGTGCCAGCAGCATCAGCGATATCGGCTACAATGAGCAGTTCTTC. This encodes CASSISDIGYNEQFF.

This clonotype was seen many times. This chain connects TRBV24-1 to TRBJ2-3; TRBD1 or TRBD2 may be the D gene (6 bases each). The V end was cut by 3 bases, the J end by 6 bases, with 9 bases between. This CDR3 comprises 13 residues. Germline V CDR1 and CDR2: KGHDR, SFDVKD. This CDR3 reads CATSDLGGDTQYF. CDR3 coding DNA: TGTGCCACCAGTGATCTAGGGGGGGATACGCAGTATTTT.

This clonotype came up many times. V gene TRBV28 combines with J gene TRBJ1-1; D remains unclear. The germline V and J ends were trimmed by 2 bases and 5 bases, with 3 bases remaining between them. In germline, CDR1 is MDHEN, CDR2 SYDVKM. There are 11 residues in the CDR3. In DNA form, the CDR3 reads TGTGCCAGCAGTTTAGAAACTGAAGCTTTCTTT. Translating gives CASSLETEAFF.

This clonotype was observed at least ten times. The rearrangement joins TRBV28 to TRBJ1-1, with 8 bases aligning to TRBD1. V trimming: 2 bases; J trimming: 3 bases; junction bases outside the gene matches: 2. CDR3 length: 14 amino acids. Per the germline V gene, CDR1 is MDHEN and CDR2 is SYDVKM. CDR3 protein: CASSLNRGYTEAFF. The CDR3 DNA follows: TGTGCCAGCAGTTTAAACAGGGGGTACACTGAAGCTTTCTTT. Using reference TRBV28 and TRBJ1-1 for the parts outside the CDR3, the full variable domain is DVKVTQSSRYLVKRTGEKVFLECVQDMDHENMFWYRQDPGLGLRLIYFSYDVKMKEKGDIPEGYSVSREKKERFSLILESASTNQTSMYLCASSLNRGYTEAFFGQGTRLTVV.

There are many counts of this clonotype. The chain couples TRBV3-1 to TRBJ1-3; no firm D call. V was trimmed by 1 base and J by 3 bases, leaving 10 bases between them. The CDR3 length is 15 residues. In germline, CDR1 is LGHDT, CDR2 YNNKEL (reference sequence). CDR3 residues: CASSQALGYGNTIYF. CDR3 nucleotides: TGTGCCAGCAGCCAAGCTCTGGGGTATGGAAACACCATATATTTT.

The rearrangement joins TRBV20-1 to TRBJ2-7; D remains unclear. Trimming took off 6 bases at V and 3 bases at J, with 12 bases between the two ends. Germline-derived CDR1 and CDR2 are DFQATT and SNEGSKA (reference sequence). This CDR3 contains 12 residues. CDR3 DNA: TGCAGTGCCCCCGATAACAGCTACGAGCAGTACTTC. Residues: CSAPDNSYEQYF.

This clonotype has a count of ten or more. The chain joins TRBV6-1 to TRBJ1-6, with 9 bases lining up with TRBD1. The CDR3 totals 17 residues. J lost 0 bases, V lost 5 bases, and 5 bases had no gene match. The germline gives CDR1 MNHNS, CDR2 SASEGT. The CDR3 sequence: CASSRGQGSSYNSPLHF. The CDR3 nucleotides read TGTGCCAGCAGTCGTGGACAGGGGAGCTCCTATAATTCACCCCTCCACTTT.